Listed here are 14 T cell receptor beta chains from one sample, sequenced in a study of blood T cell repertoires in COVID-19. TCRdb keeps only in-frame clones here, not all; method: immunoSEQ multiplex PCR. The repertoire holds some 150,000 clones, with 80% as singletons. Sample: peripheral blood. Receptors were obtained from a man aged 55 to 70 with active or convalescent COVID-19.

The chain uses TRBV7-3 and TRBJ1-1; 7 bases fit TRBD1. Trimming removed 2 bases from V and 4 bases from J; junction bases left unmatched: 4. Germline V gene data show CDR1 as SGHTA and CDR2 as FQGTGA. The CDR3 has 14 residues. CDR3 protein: CASSLVSGGTEAFF. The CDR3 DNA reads TGTGCCAGCAGCTTAGTCTCAGGGGGCACTGAAGCTTTCTTT.

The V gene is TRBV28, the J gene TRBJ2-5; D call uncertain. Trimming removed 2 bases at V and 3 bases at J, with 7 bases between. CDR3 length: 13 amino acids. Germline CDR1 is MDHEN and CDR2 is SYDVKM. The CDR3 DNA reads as TGTGCCAGCAGTTTAGGGCAGGAAGAGACCCAGTACTTC. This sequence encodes CASSLGQEETQYF.

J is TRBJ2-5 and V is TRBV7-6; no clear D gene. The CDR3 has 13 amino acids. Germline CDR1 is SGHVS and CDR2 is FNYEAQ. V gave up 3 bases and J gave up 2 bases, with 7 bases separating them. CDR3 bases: TGTGCCAGCAGCTTGCCAGGTCAAGAGACCCAGTACTTC. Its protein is CASSLPGQETQYF.

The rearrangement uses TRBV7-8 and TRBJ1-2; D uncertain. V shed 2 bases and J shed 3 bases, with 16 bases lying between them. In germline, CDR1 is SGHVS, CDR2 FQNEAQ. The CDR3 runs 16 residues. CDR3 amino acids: CASSLFQGGRDYGYTF. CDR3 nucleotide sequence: TGTGCCAGCAGCTTATTCCAAGGAGGGAGAGACTATGGCTACACCTTC.

The CDR3 reads CASSPLGLAGGPTGELFF. The CDR3 bases are TGTGCCAGCAGCCCCCTTGGACTAGCGGGAGGTCCTACCGGGGAGCTGTTTTTT. The chain uses TRBV4-2 and TRBJ2-2; 14 bases are shared with TRBD2. There are 18 residues in the CDR3. With 4 bases clipped from V and 5 bases from J, the junction kept 9 bases outside the gene matches. The germline V gene encodes CDR1 LGHNA and CDR2 YNFKEQ.

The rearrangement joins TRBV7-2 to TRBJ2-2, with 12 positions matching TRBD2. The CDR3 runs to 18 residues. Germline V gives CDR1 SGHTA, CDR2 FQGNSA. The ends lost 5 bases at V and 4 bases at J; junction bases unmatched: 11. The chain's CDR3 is CASSTRLAGDGGTGELFF. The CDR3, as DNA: TGTGCCAGCAGCACCAGACTAGCGGGAGACGGGGGCACCGGGGAGCTGTTTTTT. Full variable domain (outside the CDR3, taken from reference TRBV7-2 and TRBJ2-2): GAGVSQSPSNKVTEKGKDVELRCDPISGHTALYWYRQSLGQGLEFLIYFQGNSAPDKSGLPSDRFSAERTGGSVSTLTIQRTQQEDSAVYLCASSTRLAGDGGTGELFFGEGSRLTVL.

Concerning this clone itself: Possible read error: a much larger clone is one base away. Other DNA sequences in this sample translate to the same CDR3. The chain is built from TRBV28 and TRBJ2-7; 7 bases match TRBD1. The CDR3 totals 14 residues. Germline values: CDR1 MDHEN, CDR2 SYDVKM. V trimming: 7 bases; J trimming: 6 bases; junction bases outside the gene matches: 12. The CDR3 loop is CASNVFWTGSEQYF. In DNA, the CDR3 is TGTGCCAGCAACGTTTTTTGGACAGGATCCGAGCAGTACTTC.

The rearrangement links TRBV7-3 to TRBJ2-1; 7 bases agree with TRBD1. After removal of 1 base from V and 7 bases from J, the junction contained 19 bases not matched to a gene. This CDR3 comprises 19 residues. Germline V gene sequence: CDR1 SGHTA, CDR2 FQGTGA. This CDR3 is CASSLKAIGTEAPNNEQFF. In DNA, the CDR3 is TGTGCCAGCAGCTTAAAAGCTATCGGGACAGAAGCTCCTAATAATGAGCAGTTCTTC.

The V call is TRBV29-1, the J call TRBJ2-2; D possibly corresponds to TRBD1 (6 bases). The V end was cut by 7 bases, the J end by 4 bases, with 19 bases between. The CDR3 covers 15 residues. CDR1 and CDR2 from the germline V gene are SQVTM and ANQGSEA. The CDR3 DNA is TGCAGCGCCCAGTATCTGGGGGCGGTCACCGGGGAGCTGTTTTTT. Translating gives CSAQYLGAVTGELFF.

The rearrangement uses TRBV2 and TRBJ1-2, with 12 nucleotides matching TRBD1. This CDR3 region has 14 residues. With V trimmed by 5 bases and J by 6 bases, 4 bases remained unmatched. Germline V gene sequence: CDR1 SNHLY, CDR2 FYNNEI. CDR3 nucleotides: TGTGCCAGCAGTAGGGACAGGGGGCGAGATGGCTACACCTTC. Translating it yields CASSRDRGRDGYTF.

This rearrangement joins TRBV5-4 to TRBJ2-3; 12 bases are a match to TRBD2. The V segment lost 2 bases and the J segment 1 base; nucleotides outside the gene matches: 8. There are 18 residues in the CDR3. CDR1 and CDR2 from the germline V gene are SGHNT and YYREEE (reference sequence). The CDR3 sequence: CASSFGTSGPRRTDTQYF. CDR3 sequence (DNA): TGTGCCAGCAGCTTCGGGACTAGCGGGCCCCGACGCACAGATACGCAGTATTTT.

The CDR3 here is CASSYQTGTSDEQYF. DNA of the CDR3: TGTGCCAGCAGTTACCAAACCGGGACTAGCGACGAGCAGTACTTC. The chain links TRBV7-8 to TRBJ2-7; TRBD2 aligns across 10 bases. CDR1 and CDR2 (germline): SGHVS, FQNEAQ. V shed 6 bases, J shed 5 bases, and the junction held 10 bases outside the gene matches. The CDR3 runs to 15 residues.

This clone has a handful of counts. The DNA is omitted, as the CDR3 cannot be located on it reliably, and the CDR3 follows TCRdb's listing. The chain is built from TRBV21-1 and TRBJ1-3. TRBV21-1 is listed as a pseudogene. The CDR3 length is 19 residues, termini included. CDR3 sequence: CASSKGFGRGSASGNTIYF.

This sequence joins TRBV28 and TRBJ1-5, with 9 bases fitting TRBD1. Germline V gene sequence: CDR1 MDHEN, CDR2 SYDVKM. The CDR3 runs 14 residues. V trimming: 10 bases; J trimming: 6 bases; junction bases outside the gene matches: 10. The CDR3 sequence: CATSTGTGSQPQHF. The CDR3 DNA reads TGTGCCACCTCCACCGGGACAGGGAGTCAGCCCCAGCATTTT.